This entry describes one T cell receptor (beta chain). The data stem from a study of T cell responses to AZD1222 COVID-19 vaccine. The assay was immunoSEQ multiplex PCR, and TCRdb's table has in-frame clones only and misses some. The profile shows 100,000 to 150,000 clones, approximately 90% of them singletons. The sequence was obtained from an adult in good health. The input for sequencing was peripheral blood, taken on day 0 of AZD1222 vaccination.

CDR3 sequence (DNA): TGTGCCAGTGATCCAGGAATGAACACTGAAGCTTTCTTT. This translates into CASDPGMNTEAFF. V gene TRBV19 combines with J gene TRBJ1-1; D is ambiguous. Looked up from germline, CDR1 is LNHDA and CDR2 is SQIVND (reference sequence). Between the trimmed V and J ends, which lost 8 bases and 0 bases, there was a span of 10 bases. The CDR3 is made up of 13 amino acids.